This T cell receptor beta chain comes out of a study of shared clonotypes between healthy human individuals. The study ran the assay at deep level. Researchers sequenced unsorted PBMC DNA using ten immunoSEQ deep assay plates. Original analysis: There were no quality scores in the junction-only immunoSEQ sequences, so filtering differed. Repertoires were generated with immunoSEQ multiplex PCR, while TCRdb's copy carries only in-frame clones and drops some. V and J calls and clone size are given by that table; D and trimming were obtained from the DNA. The data contain 100,000 or so clones, around half of them singletons. Details on this clone: No antigen is known for it.

Study-level results: Among donors, sharing of clonotypes was expected to be affected by sequencing depth.

The CDR3 totals 13 residues. Trimming at V came to 1 base and at J to 9 bases, leaving 2 bases not matched to a gene. In germline, CDR1 is SEHNR, CDR2 FQNEAQ (reference sequence). This chain links TRBV7-9 with TRBJ2-1; 8 positions agree with TRBD2. The TCR comes from a woman aged 40 to 50 in good health. Some clones in this sample may be carry-over from other donors' samples. The sequenced sample was PBMCs. CDR3 sequence: CASSLGLAGEQFF. DNA of the CDR3: TGTGCCAGCAGCTTAGGGCTAGCGGGTGAGCAGTTCTTC.